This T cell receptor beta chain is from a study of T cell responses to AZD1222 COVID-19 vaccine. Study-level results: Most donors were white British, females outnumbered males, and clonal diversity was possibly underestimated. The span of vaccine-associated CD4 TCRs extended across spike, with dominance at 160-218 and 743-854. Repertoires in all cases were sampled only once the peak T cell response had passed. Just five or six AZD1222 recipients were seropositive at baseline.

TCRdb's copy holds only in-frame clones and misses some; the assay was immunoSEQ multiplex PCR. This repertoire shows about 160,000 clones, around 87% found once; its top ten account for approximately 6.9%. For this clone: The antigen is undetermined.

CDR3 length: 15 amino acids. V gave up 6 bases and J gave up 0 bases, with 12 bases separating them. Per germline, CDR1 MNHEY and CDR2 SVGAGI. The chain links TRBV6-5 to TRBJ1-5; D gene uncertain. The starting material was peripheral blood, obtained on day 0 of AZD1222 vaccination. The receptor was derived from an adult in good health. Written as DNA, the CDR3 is TGTGCCAGCAGCCAGCCGGCGAATAGCAATCAGCCCCAGCATTTT. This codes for CASSQPANSNQPQHF.